This T cell receptor beta chain was sequenced in a study of shared clonotypes between healthy human individuals. Study-wide context: Plates per donor: three CD4 naive, three CD4 memory, two CD8 naive, one CD8 memory.

The V gene end was trimmed by 3 bases and the J gene end by 7 bases; junction bases not matched to a gene: 4. Germline assignment: CDR1 GTSNPN and CDR2 SVGIG (reference sequence). The CDR3 length is 14 residues. Study results and limitations: Across several donors, naive CD4 shared around 5.4%, naive CD8 around 4%, memory CD4 2.3%, memory CD8 approximately 0.4%.

Points on this clone: Its antigen is currently unknown.

The method was immunoSEQ multiplex PCR; TCRdb's version includes in-frame clones alone and lacks a portion of them. This sample has more than 1 million clones; approximately 80% occur once, and the top ten carry approximately 0.52%. The sequence was collected from a man aged 18 to 29 in good health. Some clones in this sample may be carry-over from other donors' samples. The gene calls are TRBV30 and TRBJ1-6; 9 bases are a match to TRBD1. Sequences were obtained from memory CD4+ T cells from PBMCs. Subset in this sample: CD45RA-negative fraction. Here the CDR3 DNA reads TGTGCCTGGAGGGCCGGGACAGGGAATTCACCCCTCCACTTT. Residues: CAWRAGTGNSPLHF.